Given below is one T cell receptor beta chain in context. The source of the sample is a study of blood T cells in healthy people across ages. Total RNA amounts of at least 5.5 micrograms were extracted per sample. CDR3 size: 14 residues. V dropped 4 bases and J dropped 5; count of bases not matched to a gene: 7. Combining a sample-barcoded 5' primer with a J-beta primer mix, a second PCR ran for 7 to 11 cycles. TCRdb called the 5' RACE reads again in MiXCR, with one record for every CDR3 protein. The repertoire includes some 1,000,000 distinct CDR3 sequences, almost 25% of them detected once, and approximately 0.79% sits in the top ten. These data were also filed under a second study, of T cells of mothers and their children.

Sequenced: blood. The TCR was taken from a girl between 2 and 10 years old in good health. This chain connects TRBV12-3 or TRBV12-4 to TRBJ2-5, with 7 nucleotides matching TRBD2. CDR3 region: CASSYAGVGETQYF. The CDR3 coding sequence is TGTGCCAGCAGTTACGCGGGAGTGGGTGAGACCCAGTACTTC.